Below are 32 T cell receptor beta chains sequenced from a single sample in a study of cytomegalovirus exposure and HLA in healthy donors. Repertoires were generated with immunoSEQ multiplex PCR, while TCRdb's copy carries only in-frame clones and drops some. The table includes more than 200,000 clones, about 88% detected once. The sample consisted of PBMCs. The receptor source for this set is a man between 18 and 35 years old in good health and CMV-seropositive.

The chain is built from TRBV25-1 and TRBJ2-7; D call uncertain. V lost 10 bases, J lost 1 base, and 11 bases lay in between. Germline V gene lookup returns CDR1 MGHDK and CDR2 SYGVNS. The CDR3 is made up of 12 amino acids. Written as DNA, the CDR3 is TGTGCCACCAGGAACAGTTCCTACGAGCAGTACTTC. This codes for CATRNSSYEQYF.

This chain connects TRBV5-1 to TRBJ2-3, with TRBD1 matching over 10 bases. Germline V gene data show CDR1 as SGHRS and CDR2 as YFSETQ. The V gene end was trimmed by 0 bases and the J gene end by 10 bases; junction bases not matched to a gene: 8. This CDR3 has 15 residues. CDR3 sequence: CASSLGRQGASPQYF. DNA for the CDR3: TGCGCCAGCAGCTTGGGACGACAGGGGGCGTCGCCGCAGTATTTT. Complete variable domain (other parts from reference TRBV5-1 and TRBJ2-3): KAGVTQTPRYLIKTRGQQVTLSCSPISGHRSVSWYQQTPGQGLQFLFEYFSETQRNKGNFPGRFSGRQFSNSRSEMNVSTLELGDSALYLCASSLGRQGASPQYFGPGTRLTVL.

The rearrangement links TRBV18 to TRBJ2-2; D is possibly TRBD1 or TRBD2 (5 bases each). V gave up 3 bases and J gave up 4 bases, with 9 bases separating them. The germline V gene has CDR1 KGHSH and CDR2 LQKENI. The CDR3 is 14 residues long. This chain's CDR3 is CASSPGRSTGELFF. For the CDR3, the DNA is TGTGCCAGCTCACCGGGACGGTCCACCGGGGAGCTGTTTTTT.

V usage is TRBV10-3 and J usage is TRBJ2-1, with 8 bases lining up with TRBD1. There are 13 residues in the CDR3. CDR1 is ENHRY, CDR2 SYGVKD, per germline. V trimming: 6 bases; J trimming: 8 bases; junction bases outside the gene matches: 6. The CDR3 is CAISQQGVDEQFF. The CDR3 DNA sequence: TGTGCCATCAGCCAACAGGGGGTGGATGAGCAGTTCTTC.

DNA of the CDR3: TGTGCCAGCAGTTCCGTCTCTGTGGGAGTAGAGACCCAGTACTTC. This gives the protein CASSSVSVGVETQYF. The chain combines TRBV6-5 with TRBJ2-5; D is perhaps TRBD2 (5 bases). Between the trimmed V and J ends, which lost 4 bases and 4 bases, there was a span of 16 bases. Germline V gene lookup returns CDR1 MNHEY and CDR2 SVGAGI. The CDR3 loop spans 15 amino acids.

The gene calls are TRBV2 and TRBJ2-1; possibly TRBD2 for D (5 bases). The CDR3 contains 14 residues. The germline V gene has CDR1 SNHLY and CDR2 FYNNEI. V gave up 8 bases and J gave up 1 base, with 12 bases separating them. CDR3 DNA sequence: TGTGCCAGCGGGAGCTTGGTGTCCTACAATGAGCAGTTCTTC. Residues: CASGSLVSYNEQFF. The full variable domain, with the rest looked up from reference TRBV2 and TRBJ2-1, is EPEVTQTPSHQVTQMGQEVILRCVPISNHLYFYWYRQILGQKVEFLVSFYNNEISEKSEIFDDQFSVERPDGSNFTLKIRSTKLEDSAMYFCASGSLVSYNEQFFGPGTRLTVL.

This clone was counted once. This rearrangement joins TRBV27 to TRBJ1-2; the match to TRBD1 covers 7 bases. V was clipped by 1 base and J by 8 bases; unmatched bases: 10. This CDR3 is 15 amino acids long. Germline V lookup: CDR1 MNHEY, CDR2 SMNVEV (reference sequence). CDR3 DNA: TGTGCCAGCAGTTTATACGGGACAGCAGCGCCCGGCTACACCTTC. Its translation is CASSLYGTAAPGYTF.

This clone was seen more than once but under ten times. The V call is TRBV30, the J call TRBJ1-2, with D perhaps matching TRBD1 (6 bases). This CDR3 is 12 amino acids long. Germline CDR1 is GTSNPN and CDR2 is SVGIG (reference sequence). V dropped 5 bases and J dropped 7 bases, with 14 bases sitting between them. CDR3 in DNA: TGTGCCTGGCAGATCACAGGGCTTGGCTACACCTTC. As protein: CAWQITGLGYTF.

The rearrangement uses TRBV28 and TRBJ2-5; D possibly uses TRBD1 or TRBD2 (6 bases each). Germline CDR1 MDHEN, CDR2 SYDVKM. The CDR3 is 15 amino acids. V was clipped by 6 bases and J by 5 bases, with 19 bases between them. The DNA for the CDR3 is TGTGCCAGCAGCCGTAGGGGGGTTAGCGTGGAGACCCAGTACTTC. As protein: CASSRRGVSVETQYF.

This clone has just one count. The CDR3 DNA is TGTGCCAGCAGTTTGAATTCTGCCCTCTCCTACGAGCAGTACTTC. Translating it yields CASSLNSALSYEQYF. V gene TRBV28 combines with J gene TRBJ2-7; no firm D call. Germline loops: CDR1 MDHEN, CDR2 SYDVKM. V was pared by 3 bases and J by 0 bases, with 12 bases between. This CDR3 region has 15 residues. Full variable domain (missing parts from reference TRBV28 and TRBJ2-7): DVKVTQSSRYLVKRTGEKVFLECVQDMDHENMFWYRQDPGLGLRLIYFSYDVKMKEKGDIPEGYSVSREKKERFSLILESASTNQTSMYLCASSLNSALSYEQYFGPGTRLTVT.

The V call is TRBV5-4, the J call TRBJ2-7; D gene unclear. The CDR3 is made up of 13 amino acids. V was pared by 0 bases and J by 3 bases, with 7 bases between. Germline V lookup: CDR1 SGHNT, CDR2 YYREEE (reference sequence). The CDR3 DNA is TGTGCCAGCAGCTTGGGACATAGCTACGAGCAGTACTTC. It translates to CASSLGHSYEQYF.

This chain uses TRBV27 with TRBJ2-1; 15 nucleotides match TRBD2. There are 18 residues in the CDR3. The ends lost 4 bases at V and 8 bases at J; junction bases unmatched: 12. Germline CDR1 and CDR2: MNHEY and SMNVEV (reference sequence). This chain's CDR3 is CASSSRTSGRAGLYEQFF. CDR3 nucleotide sequence: TGTGCCAGCAGTTCCCGGACTAGCGGGAGGGCCGGGTTGTATGAGCAGTTCTTC.

The rearrangement links TRBV18 to TRBJ1-2; D gene unclear. CDR1 is KGHSH, CDR2 LQKENI, per germline. V was clipped by 3 bases and J by 4 bases, with 9 bases between them. CDR3 size: 13 residues. DNA for the CDR3: TGTGCCAGCTCACCTGACAAAGCCTATGGCTACACCTTC. This sequence encodes CASSPDKAYGYTF. Complete variable domain (other parts from reference TRBV18 and TRBJ1-2): NAGVMQNPRHLVRRRGQEARLRCSPMKGHSHVYWYRQLPEEGLKFMVYLQKENIIDESGMPKERFSAEFPKEGPSILRIQQVVRGDSAAYFCASSPDKAYGYTFGSGTRLTVV.

This chain uses TRBV6-6 with TRBJ2-2; D not certain. The CDR3 extends over 14 amino acids. Trimming left V 3 bases short and J 6 bases short, with 11 bases between. CDR1 and CDR2 (germline): MNHNY, SVGAGI (reference sequence). Here the CDR3 DNA reads TGTGCCAGCAGTTATACCCAGATCCCCGGGGAGCTGTTTTTT. The encoded protein is CASSYTQIPGELFF.

This clone was counted a few times. The chain employs TRBV27 and TRBJ1-1, with D tentatively TRBD1 (6 bases). Trimming stripped 3 bases from V and 5 bases from J, with 19 bases between. The CDR3 covers 16 residues. Germline CDR1 is MNHEY and CDR2 is SMNVEV (reference sequence). The CDR3 sequence: CASSFNMRGKGTEAFF. CDR3 DNA sequence: TGTGCCAGCAGTTTCAATATGAGGGGGAAGGGGACTGAAGCTTTCTTT.

The CDR3 DNA follows: TGTGCCAGCATCCGACAGGAAGGCTACGAGCAGTACTTC. This translates into CASIRQEGYEQYF. J is TRBJ2-7 and V is TRBV6-6; tentative D call: TRBD1 (6 bases). V gave up 7 bases and J gave up 3 bases, with 13 bases separating them. Germline assignment: CDR1 MNHNY and CDR2 SVGAGI (reference sequence). This CDR3 has 13 amino acids.

This clone was recorded once. This chain joins TRBV6-5 and TRBJ2-7, with TRBD1 identical over 7 bases. Germline lookup yields CDR1 MNHEY and CDR2 SVGAGI. This CDR3 is 13 amino acids long. Losses at the gene ends were 4 bases for V and 4 bases for J; bases not matched to a gene: 4. The CDR3 DNA follows: TGTGCCAGCAGTTCCACGGACAGGTACGAGCAGTACTTC. Its protein is CASSSTDRYEQYF.

The V gene is TRBV15, the J gene TRBJ1-1; 9 bases agree with TRBD1. CDR3 size: 12 residues. V was pared by 7 bases and J by 7 bases, with 4 bases of the junction left unmatched. Germline loops: CDR1 LNHNV, CDR2 YYDKDF (reference sequence). The CDR3 region has the DNA TGTGCCACCACCAGGACAGGGGTTGAAGCTTTCTTT. It codes for CATTRTGVEAFF.

The gene calls are TRBV30 and TRBJ2-1, with 9 positions matching TRBD1. V dropped 1 base and J dropped 8; count of bases not matched to a gene: 6. The CDR3 runs to 14 residues. Germline CDR1 is GTSNPN and CDR2 is SVGIG (reference sequence). CDR3 protein: CAWSALTGGDEQFF. The CDR3 nucleotides read TGTGCCTGGAGTGCCCTTACAGGGGGCGATGAGCAGTTCTTC.

This chain connects TRBV6-1 to TRBJ2-2; the D gene is possibly TRBD1 (5 bases). This CDR3 region has 13 residues. With 6 bases removed from V and 1 base from J, the gap between germline ends came to 6 bases. CDR1 MNHNS and CDR2 SASEGT come from the germline V gene. CDR3 bases: TGTGCCAGCAGACAGGAGAACACCGGGGAGCTGTTTTTT. It translates to CASRQENTGELFF.

Details on this clone: The same CDR3 also results from other DNA sequences found in this sample. This chain uses TRBV2 with TRBJ2-7; D unresolved. CDR1 is SNHLY and CDR2 is FYNNEI in the germline V gene. The V end lost 1 base, the J end lost 3 bases, and 1 base lay between the germline ends. This CDR3 is 11 amino acids long. The CDR3 protein is CASSEGYEQYF. CDR3 DNA sequence: TGTGCCAGCAGTGAAGGCTACGAGCAGTACTTC.

The V and J genes are TRBV5-6 and TRBJ2-2; D ambiguous. The germline V and J ends were trimmed by 4 bases and 8 bases, with 6 bases remaining between them. The germline V gene encodes CDR1 SGHDT and CDR2 YYEEEE. This CDR3 comprises 11 residues. CDR3 sequence: CASSLEGELFF. The CDR3 DNA follows: TGTGCCAGCAGCCTTGAAGGGGAGCTGTTTTTT.

The CDR3 is CASSIRQGSPGYTF. CDR3 DNA: TGTGCCAGCAGTATCCGACAGGGGAGCCCGGGCTACACCTTC. The gene calls are TRBV27 and TRBJ1-2, with 8 bases matching TRBD1. This CDR3 has 14 amino acids. After removal of 5 bases from V and 8 bases from J, the junction contained 10 bases not matched to a gene. Germline V lookup: CDR1 MNHEY, CDR2 SMNVEV (reference sequence).

The V gene is TRBV28, the J gene TRBJ1-2; D is unresolved. Germline CDR1 is MDHEN and CDR2 is SYDVKM. The germline V and J ends were trimmed by 7 bases and 3 bases, with 6 bases remaining between them. This CDR3 spans 11 amino acids. CDR3 loop: CASNQHYGYTF. The CDR3 DNA reads as TGTGCCAGCAACCAGCACTATGGCTACACCTTC.

This clone has only one observation. This rearrangement joins TRBV4-1 to TRBJ2-3, with 11 bases identical to TRBD2. Germline assignment: CDR1 MGHRA and CDR2 YSYEKL. V was clipped by 0 bases and J by 2 bases; unmatched bases: 10. The CDR3 is made up of 19 amino acids. CDR3 region: CASSQDGVVAGGPTDTQYF. CDR3 nucleotide sequence: TGCGCCAGCAGCCAAGATGGGGTCGTAGCGGGAGGGCCCACAGATACGCAGTATTTT.

V is TRBV19 and J is TRBJ1-2; 8 bases are shared with TRBD1. Germline CDR1 is LNHDA and CDR2 is SQIVND (reference sequence). Trimming took 5 bases from V and 6 from J; bases not matched to a gene: 8. This CDR3 comprises 14 residues. The CDR3: CASSYNDRGNGYTF. DNA for the CDR3: TGTGCCAGTAGTTACAACGACAGGGGCAATGGCTACACCTTC. Full variable domain (remainder filled in from reference TRBV19 and TRBJ1-2): DGGITQSPKYLFRKEGQNVTLSCEQNLNHDAMYWYRQDPGQGLRLIYYSQIVNDFQKGDIAEGYSVSREKKESFPLTVTSAQKNPTAFYLCASSYNDRGNGYTFGSGTRLTVV.

The gene calls are TRBV5-4 and TRBJ2-3, with a weak D call TRBD2 (6 bases). The CDR3 extends over 15 amino acids. V lost 0 bases and J 4 bases, leaving 12 bases between the germline ends. Per the germline V gene, CDR1 is SGHNT and CDR2 is YYREEE (reference sequence). CDR3 in DNA: TGTGCCAGCAGCTTGGGGGCGGGATCATCAGATACGCAGTATTTT. The encoded protein is CASSLGAGSSDTQYF.

This sequence joins TRBV5-1 and TRBJ1-3; 7 nucleotides line up with TRBD1. CDR3 size: 14 residues. The V segment lost 5 bases and the J segment 2 bases; nucleotides outside the gene matches: 4. CDR1 is SGHRS, CDR2 YFSETQ, per germline. CDR3 residues: CASSPGQAGNTIYF. The CDR3 DNA reads as TGCGCCAGCAGTCCCGGACAGGCTGGAAACACCATATATTTT. Variable domain in full (rest from reference TRBV5-1 and TRBJ1-3): KAGVTQTPRYLIKTRGQQVTLSCSPISGHRSVSWYQQTPGQGLQFLFEYFSETQRNKGNFPGRFSGRQFSNSRSEMNVSTLELGDSALYLCASSPGQAGNTIYFGEGSWLTVV.

This chain connects TRBV2 to TRBJ2-7; D possibly corresponds to TRBD2 (6 bases). Germline assignment: CDR1 SNHLY and CDR2 FYNNEI. The V end lost 11 bases, the J end lost 2 bases, and 16 bases lay between the germline ends. The CDR3 extends over 13 amino acids. The DNA for the CDR3 is TGTGCCTCCCGGAGGGTAGGGGCCTACGAGCAGTACTTC. This codes for CASRRVGAYEQYF.

The chain links TRBV28 to TRBJ2-5, with 8 positions matching TRBD1. Per the germline V gene, CDR1 is MDHEN and CDR2 is SYDVKM. The CDR3 runs to 15 residues. The ends lost 2 bases at V and 5 bases at J; junction bases unmatched: 7. The CDR3 sequence: CASSLLQTGDETQYF. The CDR3 nucleotides are TGTGCCAGCAGTTTACTTCAGACAGGGGATGAGACCCAGTACTTC. Variable domain in full (rest from reference TRBV28 and TRBJ2-5): DVKVTQSSRYLVKRTGEKVFLECVQDMDHENMFWYRQDPGLGLRLIYFSYDVKMKEKGDIPEGYSVSREKKERFSLILESASTNQTSMYLCASSLLQTGDETQYFGPGTRLLVL.

The V call is TRBV6-1, the J call TRBJ2-3, with TRBD2 identical over 11 bases. The CDR3 has 15 amino acids. V was pared by 3 bases and J by 3 bases, with 2 bases of the junction left unmatched. Germline V CDR1 and CDR2: MNHNS, SASEGT. CDR3 DNA sequence: TGTGCCAGCAGTGACCCTAGCGGGAGGACAGATACGCAGTATTTT. Protein sequence: CASSDPSGRTDTQYF.

About this clone itself: The junction differs from germline at one of its ends, possibly a read error. The genes are TRBV5-1 and TRBJ1-2, with unresolved D. Germline V gene sequence: CDR1 SGHRS, CDR2 YFSETQ. This CDR3 has 14 amino acids. In DNA, the CDR3 is TGCGCCAGCAGCTTGGTGGCAGTTAACGATGGCTACACCTTC. It translates to CASSLVAVNDGYTF.